This T cell receptor (beta chain) was sequenced during a study of response to subunit inactivated influenza vaccine. In germline, CDR1 is SGHKS, CDR2 YYEKEE (reference sequence). The CDR3 has 15 amino acids. The V gene lost 1 base and the J gene lost 8 bases, with 15 bases spanning the gap. TCRdb ran MiXCR on the RT-PCR reads and lists one entry per CDR3 protein. The sample contains hundreds of thousands of distinct CDR3 sequences, roughly 23% of which appear only once. This clonotype has just one count. What it binds is unknown. Study-level points and caveats: Few additional T cells are recruited per seasonal influenza vaccination, authors suggested.

Sequences were derived from CD4+ T cells sorted from PBMCs, sampled roughly 5 days after vaccination. This TCR came from a man aged 45-65 years who received an inactivated influenza vaccine. The rearrangement joins TRBV5-5 to TRBJ2-2; D call uncertain. DNA of the CDR3: TGTGCCAGCAGCTTGCACCTACCTCCCGCGGGGGAGCTGTTTTTT. This codes for CASSLHLPPAGELFF. The full variable domain, rest sourced from reference TRBV5-5 and TRBJ2-2, is DAGVTQSPTHLIKTRGQQVTLRCSPISGHKSVSWYQQVLGQGPQFIFQYYEKEERGRGNFPDRFSARQFPNYSSELNVNALLLGDSALYLCASSLHLPPAGELFFGEGSRLTVL.